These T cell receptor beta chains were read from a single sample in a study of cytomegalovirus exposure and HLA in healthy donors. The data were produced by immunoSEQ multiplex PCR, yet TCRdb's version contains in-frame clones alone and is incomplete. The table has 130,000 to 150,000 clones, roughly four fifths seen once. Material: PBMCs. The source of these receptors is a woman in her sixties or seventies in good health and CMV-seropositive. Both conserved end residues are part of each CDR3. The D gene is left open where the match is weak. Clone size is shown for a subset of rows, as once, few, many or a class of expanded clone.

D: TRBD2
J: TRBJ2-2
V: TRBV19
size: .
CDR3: CASSTARVGGYTGELFF
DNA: TGTGCCAGTAGTACCGCCCGCGTGGGGGGGTACACCGGGGAGCTGTTTTTT

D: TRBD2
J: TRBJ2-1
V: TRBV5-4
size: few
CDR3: CASSLALRESNNEQFF
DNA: TGTGCCAGCAGCTTGGCCTTGCGGGAGTCAAACAATGAGCAGTTCTTC

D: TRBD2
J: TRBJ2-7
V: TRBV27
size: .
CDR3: CASSFTGGPFGEQYF
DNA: TGTGCCAGCAGTTTCACGGGAGGGCCTTTCGGCGAGCAGTACTTC

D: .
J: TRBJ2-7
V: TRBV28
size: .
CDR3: CASSKTRSPYEQYF
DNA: TGTGCCAGCAGCAAGACTCGTTCCCCCTACGAGCAGTACTTC

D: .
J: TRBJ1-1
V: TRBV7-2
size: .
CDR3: CASSGSGGRGRNTEAFF
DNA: TGTGCCAGCAGCGGAAGTGGGGGCAGGGGCCGGAACACTGAAGCTTTCTTT

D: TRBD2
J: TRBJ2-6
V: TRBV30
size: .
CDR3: CAWSVGGGGANVLTF
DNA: TGTGCCTGGAGTGTGGGGGGGGGTGGGGCCAACGTCCTGACTTTC

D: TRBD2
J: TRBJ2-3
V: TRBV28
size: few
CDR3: CASSSSGSGLGTDTQYF
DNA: TGTGCCAGCTCCTCTAGCGGGAGTGGTTTGGGCACAGATACGCAGTATTTT

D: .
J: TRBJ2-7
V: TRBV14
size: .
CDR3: CASSPAGSHEQYF
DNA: TGTGCCAGCAGCCCGGCGGGGTCCCACGAGCAGTACTTC

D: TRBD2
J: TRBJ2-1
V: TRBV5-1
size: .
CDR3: CASSPGRLAGYNEQFF
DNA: TGCGCCAGCAGCCCGGGGAGACTAGCGGGATACAATGAGCAGTTCTTC

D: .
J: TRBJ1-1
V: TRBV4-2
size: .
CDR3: CASSQDEAGGMNTEAFF
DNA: TGTGCCAGCAGCCAAGATGAGGCGGGGGGAATGAACACTGAAGCTTTCTTT